This T cell receptor beta chain was observed in a study of cytomegalovirus exposure and HLA in healthy donors. Primers for the PCR totalled 60 Vbeta and 13 Jbeta. Profiled with immunoSEQ multiplex PCR; TCRdb holds only in-frame clones, not every one. The sample contains roughly 130,000 clones, around three quarters of which appear only once. Germline assignment: CDR1 SNHLY and CDR2 FYNNEI. The CDR3 has 11 residues. This receptor was taken from a male donor in good health and CMV-seronegative. The V gene is TRBV2, the J gene TRBJ1-3; possible D gene TRBD1, 5 bases. Material: PBMCs. The CDR3 here is CVIGAGNTIYF. The CDR3 DNA reads as TGTGTCATAGGGGCTGGAAACACCATATATTTT.